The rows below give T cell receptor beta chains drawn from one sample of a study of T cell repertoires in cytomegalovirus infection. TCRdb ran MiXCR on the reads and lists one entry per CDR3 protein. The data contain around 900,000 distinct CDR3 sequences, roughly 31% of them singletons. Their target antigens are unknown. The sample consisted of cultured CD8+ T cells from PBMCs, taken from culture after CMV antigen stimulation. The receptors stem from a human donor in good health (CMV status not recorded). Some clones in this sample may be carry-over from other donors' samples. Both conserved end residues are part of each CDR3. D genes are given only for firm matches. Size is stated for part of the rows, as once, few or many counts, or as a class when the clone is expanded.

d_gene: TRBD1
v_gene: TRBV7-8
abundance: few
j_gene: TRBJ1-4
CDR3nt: TGTGCCAGCAGCTTAGGGGGGACAGTTGGAGGCAAACTGTTTTTT
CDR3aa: CASSLGGTVGGKLFF

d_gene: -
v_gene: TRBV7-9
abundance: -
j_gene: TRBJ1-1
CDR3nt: TGTGCCAGCAGCGGGGGCGATAGAACTGAAGCTTTCTTT
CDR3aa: CASSGGDRTEAFF

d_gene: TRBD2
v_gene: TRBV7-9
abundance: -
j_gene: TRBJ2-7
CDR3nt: TGTGCCAGCAACCTAGCGGGGGCTGACTACGAGCAGTACTTC
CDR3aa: CASNLAGADYEQYF

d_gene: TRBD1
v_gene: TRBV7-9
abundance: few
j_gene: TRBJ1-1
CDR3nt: TGTGCCAGCAGCTATACAGGGGGGTCGGACACTGAAGCTTTCTTT
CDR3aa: CASSYTGGSDTEAFF

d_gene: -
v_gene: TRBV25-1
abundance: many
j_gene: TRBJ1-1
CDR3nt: TGTGCCAGCAGTGACTGGAACACTGAAGCTTTCTTT
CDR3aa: CASSDWNTEAFF

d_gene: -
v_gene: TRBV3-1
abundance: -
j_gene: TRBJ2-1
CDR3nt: TGTGCCAGCAGCCAAGTGGGGGATTACAATGAGCAGTTCTTC
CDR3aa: CASSQVGDYNEQFF

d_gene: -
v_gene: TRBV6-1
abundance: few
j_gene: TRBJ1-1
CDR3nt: TGTGCCAGCAGTGAATTCCGCGGAGAAGCTGAAGCTTTCTTT
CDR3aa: CASSEFRGEAEAFF

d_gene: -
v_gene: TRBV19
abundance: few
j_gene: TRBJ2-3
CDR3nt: TGTGCCAGTACTGGCGTAAGCACAGATACGCAGTATTTT
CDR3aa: CASTGVSTDTQYF

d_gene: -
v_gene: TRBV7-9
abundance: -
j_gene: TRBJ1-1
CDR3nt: TGTGCCAGCAGCTTAGCGGCAGGGGTAGGTGCTGAAGCTTTCTTT
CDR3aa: CASSLAAGVGAEAFF

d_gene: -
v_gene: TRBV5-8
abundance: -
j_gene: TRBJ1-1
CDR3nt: TGTGCCAACCAGTACGTCCAGGGGACTGAAGCTTTCTTT
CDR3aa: CANQYVQGTEAFF

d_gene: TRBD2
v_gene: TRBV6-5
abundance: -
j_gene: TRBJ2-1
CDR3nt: TGTGCCAGCAGTTACCCCGCTAGCGGGGGGGCTAATGAGCAGTTCTTC
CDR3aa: CASSYPASGGANEQFF

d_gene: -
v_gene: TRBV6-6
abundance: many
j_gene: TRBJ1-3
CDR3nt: TGTGCCAGCAGTCCGACAGGTGGCTCTGGAAACACCATATATTTT
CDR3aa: CASSPTGGSGNTIYF

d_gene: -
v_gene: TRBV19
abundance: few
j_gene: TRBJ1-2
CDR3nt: TGTGCCAGTAGTATAGTAGGCGCGGATGGGAATGGCTACACCTTC
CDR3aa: CASSIVGADGNGYTF

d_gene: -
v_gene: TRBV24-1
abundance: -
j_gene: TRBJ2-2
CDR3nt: TGTGCCACCTCGCAGGCATACACCGGGGAGCTGTTTTTT
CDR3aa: CATSQAYTGELFF

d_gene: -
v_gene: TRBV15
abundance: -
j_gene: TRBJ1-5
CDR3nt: TGTGCCACCAGCAGAGAGGGAGGAAGTCAGCCCCAGCATTTT
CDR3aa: CATSREGGSQPQHF

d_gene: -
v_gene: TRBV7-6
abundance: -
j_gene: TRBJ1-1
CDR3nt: TGTGCCAGCAGCCCCCCCGAGGACTTGAACACTGAAGCTTTCTTT
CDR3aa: CASSPPEDLNTEAFF

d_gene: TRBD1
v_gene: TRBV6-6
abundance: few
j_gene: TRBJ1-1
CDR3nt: TGTGCCAGCAGTTCTATTAAAGGACAGGGAGACACTGAAGCTTTCTTT
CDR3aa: CASSSIKGQGDTEAFF

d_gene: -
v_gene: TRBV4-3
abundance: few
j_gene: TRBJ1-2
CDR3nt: TGCGCCAGCAGCCAAGAACGCCGACATGCGGATGGCTACACCTTC
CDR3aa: CASSQERRHADGYTF

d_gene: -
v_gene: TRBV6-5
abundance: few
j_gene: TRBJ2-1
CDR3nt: TGTGCCAGCAGCCCGGGCGCTCCAAGCTCCTACAATGAGCAGTTCTTC
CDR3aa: CASSPGAPSSYNEQFF

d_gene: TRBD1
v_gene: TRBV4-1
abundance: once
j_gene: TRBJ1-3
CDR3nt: TGCGCCAGCAGCCGAGTCGCGGGACAGGGAAACACCATATATTTT
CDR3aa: CASSRVAGQGNTIYF

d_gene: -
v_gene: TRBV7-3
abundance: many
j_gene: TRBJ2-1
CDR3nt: TGTGCCAGCAGCCCCACACCCCCCCCGGGGGACCACAATGAGCAGTTCTTC
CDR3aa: CASSPTPPPGDHNEQFF

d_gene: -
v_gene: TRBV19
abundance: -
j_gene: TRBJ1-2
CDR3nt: TGTGCCAGTAGTATTTCAGGGAACTATGGCTACACCTTC
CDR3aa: CASSISGNYGYTF

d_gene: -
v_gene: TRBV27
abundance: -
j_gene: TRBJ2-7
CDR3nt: TGTGCCAGCAGTTCTCGGGGGAGCTCCTACGAGCAGTGCTTC
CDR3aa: CASSSRGSSYEQCF

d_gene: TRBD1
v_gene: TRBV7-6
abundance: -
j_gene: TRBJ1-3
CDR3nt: TGTGCCAGCAGTTTTCCGGGACAGGGGCCCGGAAACACCATATATTTT
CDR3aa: CASSFPGQGPGNTIYF

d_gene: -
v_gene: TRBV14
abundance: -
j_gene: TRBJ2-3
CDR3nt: TGTGCCAGCAGCCAAGATCGTCTGTACAGGGAGGACACAGATACGCAGTATTTT
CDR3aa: CASSQDRLYREDTDTQYF

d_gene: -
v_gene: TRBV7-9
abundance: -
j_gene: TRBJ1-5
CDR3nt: TGTGCCAGCAGCTTAGCCAGGACCAGCAATCAGCCCCAGCATTTT
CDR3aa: CASSLARTSNQPQHF